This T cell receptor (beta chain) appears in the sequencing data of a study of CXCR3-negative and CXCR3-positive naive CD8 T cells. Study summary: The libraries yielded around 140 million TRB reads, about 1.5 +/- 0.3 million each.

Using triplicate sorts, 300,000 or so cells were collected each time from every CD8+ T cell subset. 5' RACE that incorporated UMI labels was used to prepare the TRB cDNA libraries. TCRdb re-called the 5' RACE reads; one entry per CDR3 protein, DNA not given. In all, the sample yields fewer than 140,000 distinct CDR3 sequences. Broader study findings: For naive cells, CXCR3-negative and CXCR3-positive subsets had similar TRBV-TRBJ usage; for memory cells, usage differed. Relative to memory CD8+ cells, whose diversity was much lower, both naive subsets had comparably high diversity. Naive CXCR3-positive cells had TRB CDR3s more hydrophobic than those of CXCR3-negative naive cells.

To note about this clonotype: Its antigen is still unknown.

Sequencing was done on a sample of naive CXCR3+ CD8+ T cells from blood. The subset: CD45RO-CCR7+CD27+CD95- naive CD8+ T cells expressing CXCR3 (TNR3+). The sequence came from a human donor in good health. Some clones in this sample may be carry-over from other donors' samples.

The CDR3 reads CASSATPLTAFRLDGYTF. The chain combines TRBV7-2 with TRBJ1-2; TCRdb picks TRBD1, but there is no DNA to check that call. The CDR3 spans 18 residues. The V gene's germline CDR1 is SGHTA and CDR2 FQGNSA.